Listed here are 25 T cell receptor beta chains from one sample, sequenced in a study of blood T cell repertoires in COVID-19. Repertoires were generated with immunoSEQ multiplex PCR, while TCRdb's copy carries only in-frame clones and drops some. The data hold approximately 94,000 clones, with 88% observed a single time. Sequenced material: peripheral blood. Receptor source: a woman over 75 with active COVID-19.

This chain connects TRBV28 to TRBJ1-3; the match to TRBD1 covers 8 bases. The CDR3 covers 15 residues. Per germline, CDR1 MDHEN and CDR2 SYDVKM. After removal of 3 bases from V and 3 bases from J, the junction contained 4 bases not matched to a gene. The CDR3 DNA is TGTGCCAGCAGTTTCGCCGGGACAGGTGGAAACACCATATATTTT. This codes for CASSFAGTGGNTIYF.

V gene TRBV29-1 combines with J gene TRBJ2-1, with 9 bases lining up with TRBD2. This CDR3 has 11 residues. Germline CDR1 is SQVTM and CDR2 is ANQGSEA. V shed 1 base and J 15 bases; nucleotides not matched to a gene: 4. The CDR3 here is CSVEGLAVPFF. The CDR3 region has the DNA TGCAGCGTTGAAGGACTAGCGGTGCCGTTCTTC.

The chain recombines TRBV6-6 with TRBJ1-6; D remains ambiguous. The V and J ends lost 4 bases and 5 bases respectively, with 12 bases between them. This CDR3 region has 15 residues. Germline V gives CDR1 MNHNY, CDR2 SVGAGI (reference sequence). The CDR3 sequence: CASSSGVSDNSPLHF. The CDR3 nucleotides read TGTGCCAGCAGTTCCGGGGTATCGGATAATTCACCCCTCCACTTT.

The chain is built from TRBV12-3 or TRBV12-4 and TRBJ2-5; D may be TRBD2 (6 bases). Trimming took off 6 bases at V and 5 bases at J, with 13 bases between the two ends. The CDR3 is 13 amino acids. The chain's CDR3 is CASSGAEGETQYF. The CDR3, as DNA: TGTGCCAGCAGCGGGGCGGAGGGGGAGACCCAGTACTTC.

CDR3 nucleotide sequence: TGTGCCAGCACCGTCCCGGGACAGGGCCGTGGCACAGATACGCAGTATTTT. Translated, it gives CASTVPGQGRGTDTQYF. This chain joins TRBV28 and TRBJ2-3, with TRBD1 identical over 9 bases. Trimming removed 7 bases from V and 1 base from J; junction bases left unmatched: 12. Germline CDR1 is MDHEN and CDR2 is SYDVKM. This CDR3 is built from 17 residues.

The genes are TRBV15 and TRBJ1-6; the D gene is possibly TRBD1 (5 bases). Between the trimmed V and J ends, which lost 5 bases and 4 bases, there was a span of 12 bases. CDR1 and CDR2 from the germline V gene are LNHNV and YYDKDF (reference sequence). The CDR3 loop spans 15 amino acids. Written as DNA, the CDR3 is TGTGCCACCAGCTCCCGACAGAGTTATAATTCACCCCTCCACTTT. Encoded protein: CATSSRQSYNSPLHF.

This clone was seen a single time. This rearrangement joins TRBV27 to TRBJ2-7; D may be TRBD1 (7 bases). V was trimmed by 2 bases and J by 6 bases, leaving 17 bases between them. The germline CDR1 and CDR2 sequences are MNHEY and SMNVEV (reference sequence). This CDR3 contains 15 residues. The CDR3 sequence: CASSLLEGATGEQYF. CDR3 nucleotide sequence: TGTGCCAGCAGTTTACTGGAGGGGGCAACAGGCGAGCAGTACTTC.

J is TRBJ2-7 and V is TRBV28; the D gene is possibly TRBD2 (6 bases). Trimming left V 3 bases short and J 6 bases short, with 9 bases between. Germline CDR1 reads MDHEN; CDR2 reads SYDVKM. The CDR3 spans 12 residues. The DNA of the CDR3 is TGTGCCAGCAGTTTGGGGAGGAGCGAGCAGTACTTC. Protein product: CASSLGRSEQYF.

The V and J genes are TRBV13 and TRBJ2-3, with D unclear. Germline loops: CDR1 PRHDT, CDR2 FYEKMQ (reference sequence). V was trimmed by 0 bases and J by 0 bases, leaving 7 bases between them. CDR3 size: 15 residues. CDR3: CASSLGPRSTDTQYF. CDR3 coding DNA: TGTGCCAGCAGCTTAGGGCCCCGGAGCACAGATACGCAGTATTTT.

This chain uses TRBV7-2 with TRBJ1-3; 8 bases agree with TRBD1. The CDR3 is made up of 15 amino acids. Trimming removed 3 bases from V and 1 base from J; junction bases left unmatched: 2. Germline assignment: CDR1 SGHTA and CDR2 FQGNSA. The CDR3 loop reads CASSFQGASGNTIYF. The CDR3 DNA sequence: TGTGCCAGCAGCTTCCAGGGGGCGTCTGGAAACACCATATATTTT. Combining the CDR3 with reference TRBV7-2 and TRBJ1-3 gives the whole variable domain GAGVSQSPSNKVTEKGKDVELRCDPISGHTALYWYRQSLGQGLEFLIYFQGNSAPDKSGLPSDRFSAERTGGSVSTLTIQRTQQEDSAVYLCASSFQGASGNTIYFGEGSWLTVV.

This CDR3 is CASGPYNEQFF. The CDR3, as DNA: TGTGCCAGCGGGCCCTACAATGAGCAGTTCTTC. The chain couples TRBV27 to TRBJ2-1; D unresolved. The CDR3 loop spans 11 amino acids. Germline V gene sequence: CDR1 MNHEY, CDR2 SMNVEV (reference sequence). Trimming took off 8 bases at V and 2 bases at J, with 4 bases between the two ends.

The J gene is TRBJ2-1, the V gene TRBV27, with 12 bases identical to TRBD2. Germline V gives CDR1 MNHEY, CDR2 SMNVEV (reference sequence). V dropped 4 bases and J dropped 7; count of bases not matched to a gene: 8. This CDR3 is built from 16 residues. CDR3 nucleotide sequence: TGTGCCAGCAGTTCCCAGACTAGCGGGAGCTGGAATGAGCAGTTCTTC. Amino acids: CASSSQTSGSWNEQFF.

This chain joins TRBV6-5 and TRBJ1-2, with D possibly matching TRBD1 (6 bases). This CDR3 comprises 15 residues. Trimming left V 8 bases short and J 2 bases short, with 18 bases between. Germline CDR1 MNHEY, CDR2 SVGAGI. CDR3 sequence (DNA): TGTGCCAGCCTTAAGGGGGTGTCAGGCAACTATGGCTACACCTTC. This gives the protein CASLKGVSGNYGYTF.

CDR3 DNA: TGTGCCAGCAGCGCGGGACTAGCCCCAGAGACCCAGTACTTC. Residues: CASSAGLAPETQYF. The rearrangement links TRBV9 to TRBJ2-5; 9 nucleotides line up with TRBD2. The CDR3 sequence is 14 residues long. The V and J ends lost 3 bases and 4 bases, in that order; junction bases with no gene match: 4. Germline CDR1 and CDR2: SGDLS and YYNGEE. Complete variable domain (other parts from reference TRBV9 and TRBJ2-5): DSGVTQTPKHLITATGQRVTLRCSPRSGDLSVYWYQQSLDQGLQFLIQYYNGEERAKGNILERFSAQQFPDLHSELNLSSLELGDSALYFCASSAGLAPETQYFGPGTRLLVL.

The rearrangement joins TRBV9 to TRBJ2-3; D might be TRBD2 (7 bases). Deletions cut 5 bases from V and 1 base from J, with 14 bases between. CDR3 length: 15 residues. Germline V CDR1 and CDR2: SGDLS, YYNGEE. The CDR3 nucleotides are TGTGCCAGCAGTAAAACAGGGAGGGGCACAGATACGCAGTATTTT. Translation gives CASSKTGRGTDTQYF.

In DNA, the CDR3 is TGTGCCAGCAGTTTTTATTACCAGGGTCCCGGGTACGAGCAGTACTTC. Its protein product is CASSFYYQGPGYEQYF. This chain connects TRBV28 to TRBJ2-7, with TRBD1 as a possible D gene (5 bases). The CDR3 runs 16 residues. V lost 3 bases and J 4 bases, leaving 19 bases between the germline ends. Germline-derived CDR1 and CDR2 are MDHEN and SYDVKM.

CDR3 DNA sequence: TGTGCCAGCAGCCCGCGGGACAGGGGCCCAACCGGGGAGCTGTTTTTT. Protein: CASSPRDRGPTGELFF. V and J are TRBV7-3 and TRBJ2-2; 10 nucleotides line up with TRBD1. V shed 5 bases and J 5 bases; nucleotides not matched to a gene: 8. Germline CDR1 is SGHTA and CDR2 is FQGTGA. The CDR3 sequence is 16 residues long. Full variable domain (outside the CDR3, taken from reference TRBV7-3 and TRBJ2-2): GAGVSQTPSNKVTEKGKYVELRCDPISGHTALYWYRQSLGQGPEFLIYFQGTGAADDSGLPNDRFFAVRPEGSVSTLKIQRTERGDSAVYLCASSPRDRGPTGELFFGEGSRLTVL.

V and J are TRBV6-5 and TRBJ2-7; TRBD2 matches 11 bases. The V gene end was trimmed by 8 bases and the J gene end by 3 bases; junction bases not matched to a gene: 3. The CDR3 is 13 residues long. CDR1 and CDR2 (germline): MNHEY, SVGAGI. CDR3 residues: CASELAGDYEQYF. CDR3 nucleotide sequence: TGTGCCAGCGAACTAGCGGGAGACTACGAGCAGTACTTC.

This chain links TRBV10-3 with TRBJ2-7, with a weak D call TRBD2 (6 bases). Germline CDR1 and CDR2: ENHRY and SYGVKD. The ends were cut back, 10 bases at V and 10 bases at J, with 26 bases in the middle. CDR3 size: 14 residues. The CDR3 region has the DNA TGTGCCACCATTGGGGGATCGGGGGAACTTGCTCAGTACTTC. Translation: CATIGGSGELAQYF.

This clone appeared a few times. The chain uses TRBV11-2 and TRBJ2-7; 7 bases line up with TRBD1. With V trimmed by 3 bases and J by 0 bases, 2 bases remained unmatched. Germline assignment: CDR1 SGHAT and CDR2 FQNNGV. The CDR3 is made up of 14 amino acids. This chain's CDR3 is CASSLDRLSYEQYF. The CDR3 DNA is TGTGCCAGCAGCTTGGACAGGCTCTCCTACGAGCAGTACTTC.

The chain combines TRBV6-5 with TRBJ2-1, with D possibly TRBD2 on 5 matching bases. V gave up 6 bases and J gave up 3 bases, with 9 bases separating them. Germline CDR1 and CDR2: MNHEY and SVGAGI. This CDR3 has 13 amino acids. CDR3 nucleotide sequence: TGTGCCAGCAGGGCAGGACTCTACAATGAGCAGTTCTTC. Amino acid sequence: CASRAGLYNEQFF.

J is TRBJ2-1 and V is TRBV18; 12 nucleotides line up with TRBD2. The trim removed 6 bases at V and 8 bases at J, leaving 5 bases unmatched. The CDR3 extends over 14 amino acids. CDR1 KGHSH and CDR2 LQKENI come from the germline V gene. CDR3 DNA sequence: TGTGCCAGCTCGCCGACTAGCGGGAGAGATGAGCAGTTCTTC. Amino acid sequence: CASSPTSGRDEQFF.

This chain connects TRBV2 to TRBJ1-1; weak D call: TRBD1 (6 bases). The V and J ends lost 7 bases and 4 bases respectively, with 19 bases between them. From germline, CDR1 is SNHLY and CDR2 FYNNEI. This CDR3 has 15 amino acids. The CDR3 DNA reads as TGTGCCAGCAACTCTCTGCGGGGGGCTGGCACTGAAGCTTTCTTT. Amino acid sequence: CASNSLRGAGTEAFF.

The chain combines TRBV18 with TRBJ2-7, with D perhaps matching TRBD2 (5 bases). Germline V lookup: CDR1 KGHSH, CDR2 LQKENI. This CDR3 has 14 amino acids. V dropped 2 bases and J dropped 0 bases, with 8 bases sitting between them. The DNA of the CDR3 is TGTGCCAGCTCACCAGAGCGGAACTCCTACGAGCAGTACTTC. It specifies CASSPERNSYEQYF.

The chain employs TRBV4-2 and TRBJ2-7, with 8 bases fitting TRBD2. CDR3 size: 18 residues. With V trimmed by 1 base and J by 2 bases, 13 bases remained unmatched. Germline V CDR1 and CDR2: LGHNA, YNFKEQ. The chain's CDR3 is CASSQGGTSGSWTYEQYF. The CDR3 DNA sequence: TGTGCCAGCAGCCAAGGGGGGACGAGCGGGAGTTGGACCTACGAGCAGTACTTC.